The 19 T cell receptor beta chains below were found in one sample sequenced in a study of Ad26.COV2.S vaccination and SARS-CoV-2 variants. Sequencing was performed with immunoSEQ multiplex PCR; in TCRdb, only in-frame clones are kept and a portion is missing. The repertoire holds 350,000 to 450,000 clones, about 91% seen once, with 3.9% in the top ten. The material sequenced was peripheral blood, taken after recovery from COVID-19. Source of these receptors: a human donor who had recovered from COVID-19.

J is TRBJ2-1 and V is TRBV2; 9 nucleotides agree with TRBD1. V shed 5 bases and J 9 bases; nucleotides not matched to a gene: 11. Germline V CDR1 and CDR2: SNHLY, FYNNEI. The CDR3 loop spans 15 amino acids. The CDR3 coding sequence is TGTGCCAGCAGTTATCGGGACAGGGTCATTAGTGAGCAGTTCTTC. Amino acid sequence: CASSYRDRVISEQFF.

Regarding this clone: This sample includes further DNA sequences coding for the same CDR3. V usage is TRBV6-5 and J usage is TRBJ1-1; D unresolved. Per the germline V gene, CDR1 is MNHEY and CDR2 is SVGAGI. The CDR3 totals 13 residues. Trimming left V 5 bases short and J 0 bases short, with 7 bases between. This CDR3 reads CASSPSLNTEAFF. CDR3 nucleotide sequence: TGTGCCAGCAGTCCGTCTCTGAACACTGAAGCTTTCTTT.

This clone has a single count. This rearrangement joins TRBV7-7 to TRBJ2-1; D not resolved. V shed 5 bases and J shed 0 bases, with 11 bases lying between them. This CDR3 is 15 amino acids long. Germline V gives CDR1 SSHAT, CDR2 FNYEAQ (reference sequence). CDR3 DNA: TGTGCCAGCAGCCGCGACGCGAGCTCCTACAATGAGCAGTTCTTC. Translated, it gives CASSRDASSYNEQFF.

The chain recombines TRBV3-1 (or the pseudogene TRBV3-2) with TRBJ2-3; D remains ambiguous. The CDR3 consists of 12 residues. Trimming pared 4 bases from V and 3 bases from J, leaving 5 bases between. Germline-derived CDR1 and CDR2 are LGHDT and YNNKEL (reference sequence). CDR3 nucleotide sequence: TGTGCCAGCAGCCGAGTAACAGATACGCAGTATTTT. Translation: CASSRVTDTQYF.

This clone was seen once. The chain couples TRBV25-1 to TRBJ2-1; 9 bases are shared with TRBD2. Losses at the gene ends were 1 base for V and 7 bases for J; bases not matched to a gene: 5. Germline CDR1 reads MGHDK; CDR2 reads SYGVNS. The CDR3 loop spans 15 amino acids. The CDR3 sequence is CASSEFLAGGNEQFF. DNA for the CDR3: TGTGCCAGCAGTGAATTTCTGGCGGGGGGGAATGAGCAGTTCTTC. The complete variable domain, with remaining parts taken from reference TRBV25-1 and TRBJ2-1, reads EADIYQTPRYLVIGTGKKITLECSQTMGHDKMYWYQQDPGMELHLIHYSYGVNSTEKGDLSSESTVSRIRTEHFPLTLESARPSHTSQYLCASSEFLAGGNEQFFGPGTRLTVL.

CDR3: CASSDVAQPLNYGYTF. The DNA of the CDR3 is TGTGCCAGCAGTGATGTCGCACAGCCCCTAAACTATGGCTACACCTTC. V usage is TRBV25-1 and J usage is TRBJ1-2; the D is unclear. The CDR3 spans 16 residues. Germline V CDR1 and CDR2: MGHDK, SYGVNS. V lost 3 bases to trimming and J lost 2 bases, with 16 bases between them.

Details on this clone: This sample includes further DNA sequences coding for the same CDR3. V and J are TRBV5-6 and TRBJ1-1; D call uncertain. The germline V gene encodes CDR1 SGHDT and CDR2 YYEEEE. This CDR3 is built from 13 residues. The V end lost 0 bases, the J end lost 1 base, and 4 bases lay between the germline ends. The CDR3 DNA sequence: TGTGCCAGCAGCTTGGGTGGGAACACTGAAGCTTTCTTT. Amino acids: CASSLGGNTEAFF.

V gene TRBV7-3 combines with J gene TRBJ1-1, with no clear D. Per the germline V gene, CDR1 is SGHTA and CDR2 is FQGTGA. The CDR3 has 15 amino acids. V was trimmed by 2 bases and J by 1 base, leaving 11 bases between them. CDR3 DNA: TGTGCCAGCAGCTTAGGAAGTCCGGGGAACACTGAAGCTTTCTTT. Protein: CASSLGSPGNTEAFF.

The V and J genes are TRBV6-5 and TRBJ1-1, with D possibly matching TRBD1 (5 bases). Germline CDR1 MNHEY, CDR2 SVGAGI. V was trimmed by 0 bases and J by 1 base, leaving 12 bases between them. The CDR3 is 16 residues long. CDR3 protein: CASSYSSEGTNTEAFF. The CDR3 region has the DNA TGTGCCAGCAGTTACTCGTCGGAGGGGACGAACACTGAAGCTTTCTTT.

V gene TRBV10-3 combines with J gene TRBJ1-2; the match to TRBD1 covers 10 bases. The trim removed 4 bases at V and 5 bases at J, leaving 16 bases unmatched. CDR3 length: 18 amino acids. The germline gives CDR1 ENHRY, CDR2 SYGVKD. CDR3 amino acids: CAISAGTTGTGVEYGYTF. The DNA of the CDR3 is TGTGCCATCAGTGCGGGAACCACCGGGACAGGGGTCGAGTATGGCTACACCTTC.

J is TRBJ2-5 and V is TRBV28; 10 bases align to TRBD2. J lost 3 bases, V lost 6 bases, and 4 bases had no gene match. The CDR3 sequence is 14 residues long. CDR1 and CDR2 from the germline V gene are MDHEN and SYDVKM. CDR3 DNA sequence: TGTGCCAGCAGCCAAGCGGGGGGGAAAGAGACCCAGTACTTC. Translation gives CASSQAGGKETQYF. Combining the CDR3 with reference TRBV28 and TRBJ2-5 gives the whole variable domain DVKVTQSSRYLVKRTGEKVFLECVQDMDHENMFWYRQDPGLGLRLIYFSYDVKMKEKGDIPEGYSVSREKKERFSLILESASTNQTSMYLCASSQAGGKETQYFGPGTRLLVL.

V gene TRBV5-1 combines with J gene TRBJ1-3; unclear D gene. V gave up 3 bases and J gave up 0 bases, with 13 bases separating them. The CDR3 extends over 16 amino acids. CDR1 SGHRS and CDR2 YFSETQ come from the germline V gene. CDR3 in amino acids: CASSSADSSSGNTIYF. The CDR3 DNA reads TGCGCCAGCAGCTCCGCGGACTCATCCTCTGGAAACACCATATATTTT.

The gene calls are TRBV2 and TRBJ1-1; D not resolved. V lost 6 bases to trimming and J lost 5 bases, with 7 bases between them. Germline lookup yields CDR1 SNHLY and CDR2 FYNNEI. The CDR3 is 11 residues long. The CDR3 DNA sequence: TGTGCCAGCAGCCTCCGGACTGAAGCTTTCTTT. Its protein product is CASSLRTEAFF.

DNA for the CDR3: TGTGCCAGCAGCCAGGGGCGGGGCGTCGCCGAGCAGTACTTC. This codes for CASSQGRGVAEQYF. J is TRBJ2-7 and V is TRBV14; D might be TRBD2 (6 bases). The CDR3 contains 14 residues. The V and J ends lost 3 bases and 6 bases respectively, with 15 bases between them. The V gene's germline CDR1 is SGHDN and CDR2 FVKESK.

The chain carries TRBV9 and TRBJ2-2; TRBD1 might be the D (6 bases). Germline V gene sequence: CDR1 SGDLS, CDR2 YYNGEE. The V gene lost 0 bases and the J gene lost 3 bases, with 12 bases spanning the gap. CDR3 length equals 16 residues. CDR3 sequence reads: CASSVDQGPYTGELFF. CDR3 DNA sequence: TGTGCCAGCAGCGTAGATCAGGGGCCCTACACCGGGGAGCTGTTTTTT.

This rearrangement joins TRBV6-5 to TRBJ2-2; D is possibly TRBD1 (6 bases). The germline gives CDR1 MNHEY, CDR2 SVGAGI. There are 15 residues in the CDR3. V was pared by 10 bases and J by 0 bases, with 15 bases between. The CDR3 reads CATAEQGANTGELFF. DNA of the CDR3: TGTGCCACTGCGGAACAGGGCGCGAACACCGGGGAGCTGTTTTTT.

This chain uses TRBV7-9 with TRBJ2-2; D is ambiguous. There are 14 residues in the CDR3. Between the trimmed V and J ends, which lost 7 bases and 7 bases, there was a span of 16 bases. Germline values: CDR1 SEHNR, CDR2 FQNEAQ (reference sequence). The CDR3 here is CASIRETTGGELFF. The DNA for the CDR3 is TGTGCCAGCATCCGCGAGACCACCGGCGGGGAGCTGTTTTTT.

This chain uses TRBV6-4 with TRBJ2-1; TRBD2 is a possible D gene (6 bases). The germline V and J ends were trimmed by 7 bases and 14 bases, with 21 bases remaining between them. This CDR3 is 13 amino acids long. Germline-derived CDR1 and CDR2 are MRHNA and SNTAGT. CDR3 sequence reads: CASITPGGGEEFF. The CDR3 bases are TGTGCCAGCATAACACCTGGCGGCGGGGAGGAGTTCTTC.

CDR3 in amino acids: CASSQDLSRGKYGYTF. The CDR3 DNA is TGTGCCAGCAGCCAAGATCTAAGCAGGGGAAAATATGGCTACACCTTC. The chain recombines TRBV3-1 (or the pseudogene TRBV3-2) with TRBJ1-2; possibly TRBD1 for D (6 bases). The V end was cut by 0 bases, the J end by 5 bases, with 16 bases between. Germline assignment: CDR1 LGHDT and CDR2 YNNKEL (reference sequence). The CDR3 covers 16 residues.